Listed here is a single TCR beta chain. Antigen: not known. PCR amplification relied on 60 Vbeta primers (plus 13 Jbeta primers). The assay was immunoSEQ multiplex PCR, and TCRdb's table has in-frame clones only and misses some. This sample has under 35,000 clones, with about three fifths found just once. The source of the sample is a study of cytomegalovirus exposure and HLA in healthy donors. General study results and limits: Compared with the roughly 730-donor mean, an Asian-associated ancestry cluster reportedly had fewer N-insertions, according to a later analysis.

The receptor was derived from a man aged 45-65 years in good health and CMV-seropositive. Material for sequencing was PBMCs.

CDR3 sequence reads: CSGGQTSYEQYF. The CDR3 DNA reads TGCAGCGGGGGACAGACCTCCTACGAGCAGTACTTC. The chain uses TRBV29-1 and TRBJ2-7, with 7 bases fitting TRBD1. The germline V gene has CDR1 SQVTM and CDR2 ANQGSEA. This CDR3 comprises 12 residues. The trim removed 7 bases at V and 0 bases at J, leaving 3 bases unmatched.